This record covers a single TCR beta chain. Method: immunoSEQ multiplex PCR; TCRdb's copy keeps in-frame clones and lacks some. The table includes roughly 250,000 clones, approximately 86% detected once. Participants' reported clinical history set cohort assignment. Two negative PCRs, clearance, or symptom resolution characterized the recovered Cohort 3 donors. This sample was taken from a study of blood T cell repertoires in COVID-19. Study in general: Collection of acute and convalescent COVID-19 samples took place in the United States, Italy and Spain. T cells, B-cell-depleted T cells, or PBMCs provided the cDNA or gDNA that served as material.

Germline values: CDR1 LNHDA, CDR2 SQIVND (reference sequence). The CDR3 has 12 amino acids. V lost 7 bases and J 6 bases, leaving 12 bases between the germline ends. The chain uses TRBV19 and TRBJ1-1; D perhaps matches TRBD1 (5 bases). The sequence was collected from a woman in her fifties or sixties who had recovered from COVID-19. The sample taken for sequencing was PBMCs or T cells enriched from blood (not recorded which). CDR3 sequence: CASKFRDSEAFF. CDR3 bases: TGTGCCAGTAAGTTCCGGGACTCTGAAGCTTTCTTT. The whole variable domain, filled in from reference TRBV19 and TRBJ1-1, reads DGGITQSPKYLFRKEGQNVTLSCEQNLNHDAMYWYRQDPGQGLRLIYYSQIVNDFQKGDIAEGYSVSREKKESFPLTVTSAQKNPTAFYLCASKFRDSEAFFGQGTRLTVV.